One and the same sample provided the 14 T cell receptor beta chains below, sequenced in a study of regulatory T cells in long-lasting Graves disease. Construction of TCR beta libraries relied on iRepertoire HTBI primers and on Arm-PCR targeting CDR3 regions. Each CDR3 protein is one row after TCRdb ran MiXCR on the multiplex PCR reads. The data show a few hundred thousand distinct CDR3 sequences, roughly 18% seen once. Time point defined: newly diagnosed GD, antithyroid drugs for less than 3 months. PBMCs provided the RNA from which the TCR library was made. These sequences were also reported in another study, on T cells in Graves' hyperthyroidism and ophthalmopathy.

The sequencing used peripheral blood mononuclear cells (PBMCs), collected at new diagnosis, from a patient treated with antithyroid drugs. Every receptor here comes from a woman younger than 45 with Graves disease.

This clonotype turned up a few times. The gene calls are TRBV28 and TRBJ2-3; 10 bases align to TRBD2. Per germline, CDR1 MDHEN and CDR2 SYDVKM. The CDR3 loop spans 15 amino acids. J gave up 2 bases and V 6 bases, and 5 bases lay outside the gene matches. The CDR3 sequence: CASRNGLADTDTQYF. The CDR3 DNA reads as TGTGCCAGCAGGAACGGACTAGCGGACACAGATACGCAGTATTTT.

This clonotype was seen ten or more times. This chain joins TRBV28 and TRBJ2-3; D not certain. This CDR3 is 14 amino acids long. CDR1 is MDHEN, CDR2 SYDVKM, per germline. V lost 3 bases and J lost 6, with 13 bases in between. CDR3 DNA sequence: TGTGCCAGCAGTTTCTCAGCCTTCGTGGATACGCAGTATTTT. Protein product: CASSFSAFVDTQYF.

The chain uses TRBV9 and TRBJ2-3; 10 nucleotides agree with TRBD1. Trimming took 3 bases from V and 2 from J; bases not matched to a gene: 9. Germline V gene sequence: CDR1 SGDLS, CDR2 YYNGEE. The CDR3 sequence is 17 residues long. The CDR3 coding sequence is TGTGCCAGCAGCGCATCGGGGGGACAGGGGCCCACAGATACGCAGTATTTT. This gives the protein CASSASGGQGPTDTQYF. The entire variable domain, with the rest obtained from reference TRBV9 and TRBJ2-3, is as follows: DSGVTQTPKHLITATGQRVTLRCSPRSGDLSVYWYQQSLDQGLQFLIQYYNGEERAKGNILERFSAQQFPDLHSELNLSSLELGDSALYFCASSASGGQGPTDTQYFGPGTRLTVL.

Ten or more counts support this clonotype. This chain connects TRBV6-5 to TRBJ2-3; D might be TRBD1 or TRBD2, each matching 5 bases. This CDR3 is built from 16 residues. Germline-derived CDR1 and CDR2 are MNHEY and SVGAGI. The germline V and J ends were trimmed by 0 bases and 2 bases, with 12 bases remaining between them. The DNA for the CDR3 is TGTGCCAGCAGTTACTCGATGGGGGTAATCACAGATACGCAGTATTTT. It translates to CASSYSMGVITDTQYF.

This clonotype has only a few counts. The J gene is TRBJ1-1, the V gene TRBV30; no firm D call. Germline V CDR1 and CDR2: GTSNPN, SVGIG (reference sequence). Trimming left V 4 bases short and J 0 bases short, with 27 bases between. CDR3 length: 19 amino acids. CDR3 in DNA: TGTGCCTGGAACCGGGCAGCGGGAGGGAGAAGGTGGATGAACACTGAAGCTTTCTTT. Its protein product is CAWNRAAGGRRWMNTEAFF.

At least ten counts were recorded for this clonotype. The chain joins TRBV24-1 to TRBJ2-1; D gene uncertain. Germline V CDR1 and CDR2: KGHDR, SFDVKD. This CDR3 comprises 14 residues. V shed 11 bases and J shed 0 bases, with 13 bases lying between them. The CDR3 coding sequence is TGTGCCATCGCTCCCGCGTCCTCCTACAATGAGCAGTTCTTC. This sequence encodes CAIAPASSYNEQFF.

This clonotype has a count of ten or more. The V gene is TRBV4-1, the J gene TRBJ1-3, with 7 bases that match TRBD1. This CDR3 spans 15 amino acids. Germline CDR1 reads MGHRA; CDR2 reads YSYEKL. V shed 2 bases, J shed 4 bases, and the junction held 5 bases outside the gene matches. The CDR3 nucleotides read TGCGCCAGCAGCCAACAGTCGGACAGGGGAAACACCATATATTTT. This codes for CASSQQSDRGNTIYF.

In this sample, this clonotype turned up a few times. This sequence joins TRBV20-1 and TRBJ2-7; 8 positions match TRBD2. Germline CDR1 reads DFQATT; CDR2 reads SNEGSKA (reference sequence). The CDR3 is 14 amino acids. V lost 1 base and J lost 6; bases outside the gene matches: 8. CDR3: CSARGGTRVREQYF. In DNA form, the CDR3 reads TGCAGTGCTAGAGGAGGGACTAGGGTTCGCGAGCAGTACTTC.

This clonotype was observed a few times. This chain connects TRBV14 to TRBJ2-2; D is uncertain. Deletions cut 0 bases from V and 4 bases from J, with 18 bases between. Per the germline V gene, CDR1 is SGHDN and CDR2 is FVKESK. The CDR3 extends over 18 amino acids. The CDR3 sequence is CASSQEARPPSGTGELFF. CDR3 coding DNA: TGTGCCAGCAGCCAAGAGGCCCGGCCTCCTTCGGGCACCGGGGAGCTGTTTTTT. Supplemented by reference TRBV14 and TRBJ2-2, the full variable domain reads EAGVTQFPSHSVIEKGQTVTLRCDPISGHDNLYWYRRVMGKEIKFLLHFVKESKQDESGMPNNRFLAERTGGTYSTLKVQPAELEDSGVYFCASSQEARPPSGTGELFFGEGSRLTVL.

This clonotype has a count of ten or more. The J gene is TRBJ1-1, the V gene TRBV28; possibly TRBD1 for D (5 bases). Trimming took off 5 bases at V and 0 bases at J, with 13 bases between the two ends. The V gene's germline CDR1 is MDHEN and CDR2 SYDVKM. This CDR3 comprises 15 residues. This CDR3 is CASSTRRGLNTEAFF. CDR3 sequence (DNA): TGTGCCAGCAGTACTCGGAGGGGTTTGAACACTGAAGCTTTCTTT.

This clonotype was seen just once. A much larger clone differs from this one at a single base, so this may be a read error. Written as DNA, the CDR3 is TGTGCCAGCAGTGAACGGGACAGGGGTGGGTCCCAGCATTTT. Residues: CASSERDRGGSQHF. The genes are TRBV6-2 or TRBV6-3 and TRBJ1-5; 10 nucleotides align to TRBD1. This CDR3 has 14 amino acids. After removal of 5 bases from V and 11 bases from J, the junction contained 9 bases not matched to a gene. In germline, CDR1 is MNHEY, CDR2 SVGEGT.

Ten or more counts support this clonotype. This chain joins TRBV18 and TRBJ1-5; no clear D. The V end lost 0 bases, the J end lost 4 bases, and 10 bases lay between the germline ends. The germline V gene encodes CDR1 KGHSH and CDR2 LQKENI. The CDR3 totals 15 residues. The CDR3 coding sequence is TGTGCCAGCTCACCACCCCCGGGAGCTAATCAGCCCCAGCATTTT. Amino acids: CASSPPPGANQPQHF.

This clonotype came up many times. The V gene is TRBV5-1, the J gene TRBJ2-2; TRBD1 is a possible D gene (5 bases). The CDR3 sequence is 14 residues long. Germline CDR1 is SGHRS and CDR2 is YFSETQ. With 3 bases removed from V and 4 bases from J, the gap between germline ends came to 10 bases. Written as DNA, the CDR3 is TGCGCCAGCAGCTGGGGCTCTGGCACCGGGGAGCTGTTTTTT. Translated: CASSWGSGTGELFF.

This clonotype showed up many times. The chain links TRBV28 to TRBJ1-4, with D tentatively TRBD1 (5 bases). From germline, CDR1 is MDHEN and CDR2 SYDVKM. Trimming pared 4 bases from V and 6 bases from J, leaving 12 bases between. CDR3 length equals 14 residues. The CDR3 sequence is CASSSGGRDEKLFF. The DNA of the CDR3 is TGTGCCAGCAGTTCTGGGGGAAGGGATGAAAAACTGTTTTTT.